The clone carrying this TCR beta chain was seen once. The target antigen is unknown. Anyone with autoimmune disease history or systemic immunosuppression was excluded. The data derive from a study of OX40 agonist ivuxolimab in advanced cancers. Findings and caveats of the study: Relative to CD4+, CD8+ T cells held more expanded clones on average. By week 6 at 0.1 to 3.0 mg/kg, blood CD4+ and CD8+ T cells had expanded clonally.

The length of the CDR3 is 14 residues. Germline CDR1 and CDR2: MNHEY and SVGAGI. The ends were cut back, 10 bases at V and 1 base at J, with 16 bases in the middle. Using immunoSEQ multiplex PCR, the repertoire was profiled, and TCRdb retains in-frame clones only, with some absent. Counted here are tens of thousands of clones, 84% occurring once; the ten biggest clones make up about 37%. The chain combines TRBV6-5 with TRBJ1-2; possible D gene TRBD1, 6 bases. This clonotype was sampled from an adult with an advanced solid tumor such as melanoma, head and neck, liver or kidney cancer. The sequencing used CD4+ or CD8+ T cells sorted from blood, collected in a trial of the OX40 agonist ivuxolimab. CDR3: CATSQGIGNYGYTF. Written as DNA, the CDR3 is TGTGCCACTTCCCAGGGGATCGGTAACTATGGCTACACCTTC.